The rows below give T cell receptor beta chains drawn from one sample of a study of blood T cell repertoires in COVID-19. TCRdb's table, derived via immunoSEQ multiplex PCR, lists solely in-frame clones and lacks some. The sample consists of some 120,000 clones, roughly 83% of them appearing once. The specimen sequenced was peripheral blood. The origin of the receptors is a human donor in a cohort sampled during active COVID-19. CDR3s include the opening cysteine and the closing phenylalanine or tryptophan. Each record gives: V gene, J gene, D gene, clone size, CDR3 protein, CDR3 DNA. A D gene is named only where the DNA matches it firmly. For some rows the clone size is stated as once, few or many, or as a class when expanded; others skip it.

V: TRBV6-6
J: TRBJ1-5
D: TRBD1
size: few
CDR3: CASSPTGPTVGNQPQHF
DNA: TGTGCCAGCAGTCCGACAGGGCCCACAGTAGGGAATCAGCCCCAGCATTTT

V: TRBV10-1
J: TRBJ2-7
D: NA
size: few
CDR3: CASTLHSGDEQYF
DNA: TGCGCCAGCACTTTGCACTCGGGGGACGAGCAGTACTTC

V: TRBV30
J: TRBJ2-3
D: NA
size: few
CDR3: CAWSLVSADTQYF
DNA: TGTGCCTGGAGTCTCGTATCTGCAGATACGCAGTATTTT

V: TRBV5-5
J: TRBJ2-7
D: TRBD1
size: NA
CDR3: CASSRDRDRYEQYF
DNA: TGTGCCAGCAGCCGCGACAGGGACCGCTACGAGCAGTACTTC

V: TRBV5-1
J: TRBJ2-7
D: TRBD2
size: NA
CDR3: CASSPATSGTIYEQYF
DNA: TGCGCCAGCAGCCCGGCCACTAGCGGGACGATCTACGAGCAGTACTTC

V: TRBV11-2
J: TRBJ2-7
D: TRBD1
size: NA
CDR3: CASSLATGTYEQYF
DNA: TGTGCCAGCAGCTTGGCGACAGGGACCTACGAGCAGTACTTC

V: TRBV14
J: TRBJ1-6
D: TRBD1
size: once
CDR3: CASSHASGTATSSYNSPLHF
DNA: TGTGCCAGCAGCCATGCCTCCGGGACAGCCACGAGCTCCTATAATTCACCCCTCCACTTT

V: TRBV2
J: TRBJ2-3
D: TRBD2
size: NA
CDR3: CASSRWTSGTLTDTQYF
DNA: TGTGCCAGCAGCCGATGGACTAGCGGGACGCTCACAGATACGCAGTATTTT

V: TRBV25-1
J: TRBJ2-1
D: TRBD2
size: NA
CDR3: CASSSLSGSSYNEQFF
DNA: TGTGCCAGCAGTTCCCTGAGCGGGAGCTCCTACAATGAGCAGTTCTTC

V: TRBV7-8
J: TRBJ2-4
D: TRBD1
size: NA
CDR3: CASSLSGQGVNKNIQYF
DNA: TGTGCCAGCAGCTTATCGGGACAGGGTGTGAACAAAAACATTCAGTACTTC

V: TRBV7-2
J: TRBJ2-5
D: NA
size: NA
CDR3: CASTTGSETQYF
DNA: TGTGCCAGCACCACCGGGTCAGAGACCCAGTACTTC

V: TRBV7-3
J: TRBJ2-1
D: NA
size: once
CDR3: CASSLFGLGNEQFF
DNA: TGTGCCAGCAGCTTATTTGGACTGGGCAATGAGCAGTTCTTC

V: TRBV9
J: TRBJ1-6
D: NA
size: NA
CDR3: CASSVVSVNSPLHF
DNA: TGTGCCAGCAGCGTAGTGTCAGTAAATTCACCCCTCCACTTT

V: TRBV12-5
J: TRBJ2-7
D: NA
size: once
CDR3: CASGLGRSGLGEQYF
DNA: TGTGCTAGTGGTTTGGGGCGATCGGGACTTGGGGAGCAGTACTTC

V: TRBV2
J: TRBJ2-4
D: TRBD1
size: NA
CDR3: CASRYDRGAKNIQYF
DNA: TGTGCCAGCAGATACGACAGGGGGGCCAAAAACATTCAGTACTTC

V: TRBV7-3
J: TRBJ2-1
D: TRBD1
size: NA
CDR3: CASSLTGVNRGLNEQFF
DNA: TGTGCCAGCAGCTTAACCGGGGTCAACAGGGGGCTAAATGAGCAGTTCTTC

V: TRBV10-1
J: TRBJ2-7
D: TRBD1
size: NA
CDR3: CASSESLQGTGEQYF
DNA: TGCGCCAGCAGTGAGTCCCTACAGGGGACGGGCGAGCAGTACTTC

V: TRBV4-1
J: TRBJ2-7
D: TRBD2
size: NA
CDR3: CASSPLGLAGAPIYEQYF
DNA: TGCGCCAGCAGCCCCCTCGGGCTAGCGGGAGCGCCCATTTACGAGCAGTACTTC

V: TRBV5-1
J: TRBJ2-3
D: NA
size: NA
CDR3: CASNVGRSTDTQYF
DNA: TGCGCCAGCAACGTGGGGCGTAGCACAGATACGCAGTATTTT

V: TRBV7-2
J: TRBJ1-2
D: NA
size: NA
CDR3: CASSTSTVDYGYTF
DNA: TGTGCCAGCAGCACCTCGACAGTTGACTATGGCTACACCTTC